The clone carrying this TCR beta chain was detected a few times. Its antigen is not identified. The data were obtained in a study of regulatory T cells in long-lasting Graves disease. Regarding the study as a whole: Newly diagnosed Graves' patients had higher TCR diversity than persistent ones. Favored usage of TRBV28, TRBJ1-2 and TRBJ2-5 was recorded in persistent disease.

Specified time point: newly diagnosed GD, antithyroid drugs for less than 3 months. PBMCs provided the RNA from which the TCR library was made. The CDR3 covers 15 residues. CDR1 and CDR2 (germline): LNHDA, SQIVND (reference sequence). J gave up 5 bases and V 3 bases, and 6 bases lay outside the gene matches. Building of the TCR beta libraries involved iRepertoire HTBI primers and Arm-PCR of CDR3 regions. TCRdb called the multiplex PCR reads again in MiXCR, with one record for every CDR3 protein. The table has 550,000 or so distinct CDR3 sequences, more than 10% seen once. These same data were also listed under a study on T cells in Graves' hyperthyroidism and ophthalmopathy. That source adds: For ophthalmopathy, model prediction preceded onset by a median roughly 5.9 months.

The genes are TRBV19 and TRBJ2-3; TRBD1 agrees at 9 bases. Here the sequenced sample was peripheral blood mononuclear cells (PBMCs), taken at new diagnosis, from a patient treated with antithyroid drugs. This receptor was obtained from a woman aged 30 to 39 with Graves disease. CDR3 loop: CASSISDRGRDTQYF. CDR3 sequence (DNA): TGTGCCAGTAGTATCTCGGACAGGGGAAGAGATACGCAGTATTTT.